This is a list of T cell receptor beta chains from one sample in a study of blood T cell repertoires in COVID-19. Method: immunoSEQ multiplex PCR; TCRdb's copy keeps in-frame clones and lacks some. The profile covers about 270,000 clones, with around 81% appearing a single time and roughly 2.9% taken by the ten largest. Material: peripheral blood. The receptors originated from a woman aged 60 to 75 with active or convalescent COVID-19. Each CDR3 is given with its conserved first and last residue. D genes are given only for firm matches. Only some rows state a clone size, as once, few, many or a class for expanded clones.

d_call	j_call	v_call	clone_size	cdr3_nt	cdr3_aa
TRBD1	TRBJ1-2	TRBV12-3/TRBV12-4	once	TGTGCCAGCAGTTTGGGACAGGGGTATGGCTACACCTTC	CASSLGQGYGYTF
TRBD1	TRBJ1-2	TRBV19	.	TGTGCCAGTAGTATAGATGTCAGTGGGACAGGCTGGCATGGCTACACCTTC	CASSIDVSGTGWHGYTF
TRBD2	TRBJ2-5	TRBV5-1	.	TGCGCCAGCAGCTTGGGACTAGCTGGGCAAGAGACCCAGTACTTC	CASSLGLAGQETQYF
.	TRBJ1-4	TRBV19	.	TGTGCCAGTAGTAGCCACCCGGGCGGGGATGAAAAACTGTTTTTT	CASSSHPGGDEKLFF
TRBD1	TRBJ1-2	TRBV30	once	TGTGCCTGGAGCGCTGGGACAGGGAGAAACTTC	CAWSAGTGRNF
.	TRBJ1-5	TRBV18	many	TGTGCCAGCTCACTCAAAGTGGGTTCAGGTCAGCCCCAGCATTTT	CASSLKVGSGQPQHF
.	TRBJ1-2	TRBV25-1	.	TGTGCCAGCAGTGAATTGGGCAGGGGCTATGGCTACACCTTC	CASSELGRGYGYTF
.	TRBJ2-2	TRBV10-3	.	TGTGCCATCAGGTCCTTCAGGGGCACCGGGGAGCTGTTTTTT	CAIRSFRGTGELFF
TRBD2	TRBJ2-1	TRBV5-4	many	TGTGCCAGCAGCTTTGCTAGCGGGGGGACTAATGAGCAGTTCTTC	CASSFASGGTNEQFF
TRBD1	TRBJ1-5	TRBV12-3/TRBV12-4	.	TGTGCCAGCAGTATGCAGGGGGCTCAGCCCCAGCATTTT	CASSMQGAQPQHF
.	TRBJ2-2	TRBV4-1	many	TGCGCCAGCAGCCAAGTTGACAGGACAACCGGGGAGCTGTTTTTT	CASSQVDRTTGELFF
TRBD2	TRBJ2-5	TRBV5-6	.	TGTGCCAGCAGCTTACTAGCGGAAAACCAAGAGACCCAGTACTTC	CASSLLAENQETQYF